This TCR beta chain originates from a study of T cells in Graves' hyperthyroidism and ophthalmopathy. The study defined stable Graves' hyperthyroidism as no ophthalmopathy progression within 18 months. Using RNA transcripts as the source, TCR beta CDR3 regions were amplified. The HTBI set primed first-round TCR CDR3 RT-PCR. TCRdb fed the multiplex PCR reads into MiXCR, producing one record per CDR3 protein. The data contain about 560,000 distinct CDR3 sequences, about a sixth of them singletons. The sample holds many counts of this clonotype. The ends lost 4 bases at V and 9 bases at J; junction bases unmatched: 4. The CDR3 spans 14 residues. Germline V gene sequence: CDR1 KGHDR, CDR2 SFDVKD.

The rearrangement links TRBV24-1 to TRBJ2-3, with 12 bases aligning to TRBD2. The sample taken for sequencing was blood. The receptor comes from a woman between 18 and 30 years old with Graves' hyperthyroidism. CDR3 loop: CATSDSTSGRTQYF. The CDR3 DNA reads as TGTGCCACCAGTGACTCGACTAGCGGGAGAACGCAGTATTTT.